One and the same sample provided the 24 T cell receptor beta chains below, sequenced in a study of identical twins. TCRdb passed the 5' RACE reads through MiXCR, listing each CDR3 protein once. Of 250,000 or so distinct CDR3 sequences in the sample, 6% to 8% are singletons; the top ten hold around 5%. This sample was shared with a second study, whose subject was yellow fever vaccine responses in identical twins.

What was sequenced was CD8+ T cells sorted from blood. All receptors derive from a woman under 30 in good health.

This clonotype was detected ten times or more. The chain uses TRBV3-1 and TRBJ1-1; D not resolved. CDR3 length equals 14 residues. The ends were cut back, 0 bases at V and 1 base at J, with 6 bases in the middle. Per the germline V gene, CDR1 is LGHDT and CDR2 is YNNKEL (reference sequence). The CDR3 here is CASSQESRNTEAFF. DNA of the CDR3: TGTGCCAGCAGCCAAGAAAGCAGGAACACTGAAGCTTTCTTT. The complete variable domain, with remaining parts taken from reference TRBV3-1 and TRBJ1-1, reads DTAVSQTPKYLVTQMGNDKSIKCEQNLGHDTMYWYKQDSKKFLKIMFSYNNKELIINETVPNRFSPKSPDKAHLNLHINSLELGDSAVYFCASSQESRNTEAFFGQGTRLTVV.

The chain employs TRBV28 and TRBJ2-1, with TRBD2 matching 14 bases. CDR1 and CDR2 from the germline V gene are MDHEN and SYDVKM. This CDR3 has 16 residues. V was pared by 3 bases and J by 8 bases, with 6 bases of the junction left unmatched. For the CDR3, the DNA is TGTGCCAGCAGTTTGACTAGCGGGAGGGCCTTCGATGAGCAGTTCTTC. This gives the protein CASSLTSGRAFDEQFF.

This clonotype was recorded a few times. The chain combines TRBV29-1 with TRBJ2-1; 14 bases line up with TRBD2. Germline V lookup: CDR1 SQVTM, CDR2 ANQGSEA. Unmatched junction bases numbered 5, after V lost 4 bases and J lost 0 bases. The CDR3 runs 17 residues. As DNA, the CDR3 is TGCAGCGTTGTGGGACTAGCGGGGGTGAGCTCCTACAATGAGCAGTTCTTC. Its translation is CSVVGLAGVSSYNEQFF.

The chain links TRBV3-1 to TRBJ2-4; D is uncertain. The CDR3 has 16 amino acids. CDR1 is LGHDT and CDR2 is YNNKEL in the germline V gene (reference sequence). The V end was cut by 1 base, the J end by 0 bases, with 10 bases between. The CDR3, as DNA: TGTGCCAGCAGCCAAGCCCCAGAACTAGCCAAAAACATTCAGTACTTC. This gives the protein CASSQAPELAKNIQYF.

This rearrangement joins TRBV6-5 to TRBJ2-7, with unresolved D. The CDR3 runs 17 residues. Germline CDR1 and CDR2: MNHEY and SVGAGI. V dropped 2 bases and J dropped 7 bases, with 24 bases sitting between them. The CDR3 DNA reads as TGTGCCAGCAGTTACGGAGTCGTCGGAGACACTCTACTTGAGCAGTACTTC. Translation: CASSYGVVGDTLLEQYF.

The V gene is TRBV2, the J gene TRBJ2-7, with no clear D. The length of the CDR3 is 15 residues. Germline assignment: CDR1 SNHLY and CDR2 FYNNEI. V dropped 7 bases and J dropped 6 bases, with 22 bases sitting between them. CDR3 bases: TGTGCCAGCACCCCCCGCTGGGAAGTCGACGGCGAGCAGTACTTC. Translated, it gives CASTPRWEVDGEQYF.

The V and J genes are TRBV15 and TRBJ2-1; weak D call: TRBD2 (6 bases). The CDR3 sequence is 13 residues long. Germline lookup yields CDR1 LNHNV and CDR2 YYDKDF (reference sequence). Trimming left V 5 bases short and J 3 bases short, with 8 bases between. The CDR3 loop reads CATSGSGYNEQFF. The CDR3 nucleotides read TGTGCCACCAGCGGTAGCGGCTACAATGAGCAGTTCTTC.

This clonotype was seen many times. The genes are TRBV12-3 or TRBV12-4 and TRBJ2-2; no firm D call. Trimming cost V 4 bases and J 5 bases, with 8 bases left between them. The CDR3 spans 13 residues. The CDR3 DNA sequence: TGTGCCAGCAGTTCGTCGGGTACCGGGGAGCTGTTTTTT. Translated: CASSSSGTGELFF.

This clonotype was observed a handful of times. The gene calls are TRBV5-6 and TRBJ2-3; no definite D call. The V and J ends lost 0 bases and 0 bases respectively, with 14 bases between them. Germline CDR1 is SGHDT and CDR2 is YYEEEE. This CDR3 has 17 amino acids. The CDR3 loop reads CASSLAQATPSTDTQYF. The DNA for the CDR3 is TGTGCCAGCAGCTTGGCCCAGGCCACCCCTAGCACAGATACGCAGTATTTT. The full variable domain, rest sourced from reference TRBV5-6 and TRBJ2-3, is DAGVTQSPTHLIKTRGQQVTLRCSPKSGHDTVSWYQQALGQGPQFIFQYYEEEERQRGNFPDRFSGHQFPNYSSELNVNALLLGDSALYLCASSLAQATPSTDTQYFGPGTRLTVL.

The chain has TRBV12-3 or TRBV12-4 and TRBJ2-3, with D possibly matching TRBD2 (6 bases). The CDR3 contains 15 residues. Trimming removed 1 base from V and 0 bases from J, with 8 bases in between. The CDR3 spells CASSLVGRSTDTQYF. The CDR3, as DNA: TGTGCCAGCAGTTTAGTTGGGAGGAGCACAGATACGCAGTATTTT.

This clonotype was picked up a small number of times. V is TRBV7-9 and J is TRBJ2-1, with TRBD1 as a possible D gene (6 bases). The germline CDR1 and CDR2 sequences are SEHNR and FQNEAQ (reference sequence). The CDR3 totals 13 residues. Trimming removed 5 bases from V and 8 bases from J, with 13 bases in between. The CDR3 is CASSPPRGDEQFF. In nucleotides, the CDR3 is TGTGCCAGCAGCCCCCCCAGGGGAGATGAGCAGTTCTTC.

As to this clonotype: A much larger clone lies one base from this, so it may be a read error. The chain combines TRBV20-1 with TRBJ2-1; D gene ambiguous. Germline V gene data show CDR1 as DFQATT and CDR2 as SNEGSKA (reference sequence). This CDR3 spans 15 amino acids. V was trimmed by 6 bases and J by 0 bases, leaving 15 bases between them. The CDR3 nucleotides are TGCAGTGCGAAAGGATTTCAAAGCTCCTACAATGAGCAGTTCTTC. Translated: CSAKGFQSSYNEQFF.

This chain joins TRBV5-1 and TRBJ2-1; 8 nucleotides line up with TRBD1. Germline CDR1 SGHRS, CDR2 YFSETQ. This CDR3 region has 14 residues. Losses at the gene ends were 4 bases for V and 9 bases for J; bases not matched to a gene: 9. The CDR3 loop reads CASSDDGTGVEQFF. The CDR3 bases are TGCGCCAGCAGCGACGACGGGACAGGTGTTGAGCAGTTCTTC. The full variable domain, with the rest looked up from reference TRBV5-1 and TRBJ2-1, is KAGVTQTPRYLIKTRGQQVTLSCSPISGHRSVSWYQQTPGQGLQFLFEYFSETQRNKGNFPGRFSGRQFSNSRSEMNVSTLELGDSALYLCASSDDGTGVEQFFGPGTRLTVL.

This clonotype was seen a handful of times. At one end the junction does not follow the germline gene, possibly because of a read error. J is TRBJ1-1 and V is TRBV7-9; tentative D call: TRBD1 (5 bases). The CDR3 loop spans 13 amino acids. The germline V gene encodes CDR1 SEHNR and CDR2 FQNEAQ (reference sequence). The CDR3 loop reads CASSLARGPEAFF. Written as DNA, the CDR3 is TGTGCCAGCAGCCTAGCTAGGGGCCCTGAAGCTTTCTTT.

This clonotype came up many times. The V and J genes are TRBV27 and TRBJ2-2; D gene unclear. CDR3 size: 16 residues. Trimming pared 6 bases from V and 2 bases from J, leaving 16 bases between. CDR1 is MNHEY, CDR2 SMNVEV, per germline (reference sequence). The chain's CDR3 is CASSPDSWGNTGELFF. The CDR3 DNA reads TGTGCCAGCAGCCCAGATTCGTGGGGTAACACCGGGGAGCTGTTTTTT.

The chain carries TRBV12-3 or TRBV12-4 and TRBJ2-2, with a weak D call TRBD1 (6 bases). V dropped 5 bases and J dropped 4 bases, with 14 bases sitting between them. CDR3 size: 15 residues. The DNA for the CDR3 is TGTGCCAGCAGTCTCAGGGGTTTTGGCACCGGGGAGCTGTTTTTT. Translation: CASSLRGFGTGELFF.

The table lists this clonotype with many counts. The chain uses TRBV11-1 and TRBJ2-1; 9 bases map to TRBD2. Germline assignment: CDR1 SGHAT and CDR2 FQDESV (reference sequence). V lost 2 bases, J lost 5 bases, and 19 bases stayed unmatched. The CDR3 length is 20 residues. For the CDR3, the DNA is TGTGCCAGCAGCTTAACCCACCGGGTCCTAGCGGGGCCCCAAAACAATGAGCAGTTCTTC. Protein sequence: CASSLTHRVLAGPQNNEQFF.

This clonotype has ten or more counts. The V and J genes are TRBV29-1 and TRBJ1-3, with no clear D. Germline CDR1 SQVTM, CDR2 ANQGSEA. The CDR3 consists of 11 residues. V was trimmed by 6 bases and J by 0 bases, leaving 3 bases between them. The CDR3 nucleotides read TGCAGCGTGATCTCTGGAAACACCATATATTTT. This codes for CSVISGNTIYF.

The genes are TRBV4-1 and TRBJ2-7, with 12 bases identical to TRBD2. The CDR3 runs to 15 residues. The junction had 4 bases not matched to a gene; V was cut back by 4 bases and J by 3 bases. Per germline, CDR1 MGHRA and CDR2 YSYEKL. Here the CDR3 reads CASSLTTSGGYEQYV. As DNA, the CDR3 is TGCGCCAGCAGCCTAACGACTAGCGGGGGCTACGAGCAGTACGTC.

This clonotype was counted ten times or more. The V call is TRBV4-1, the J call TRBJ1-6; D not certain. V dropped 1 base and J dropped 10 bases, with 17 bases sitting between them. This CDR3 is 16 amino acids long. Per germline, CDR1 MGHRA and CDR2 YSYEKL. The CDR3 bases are TGCGCCAGCAGCCAAGCGCAGGCTGGCGGCGGATCACCCCTCCACTTT. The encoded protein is CASSQAQAGGGSPLHF.

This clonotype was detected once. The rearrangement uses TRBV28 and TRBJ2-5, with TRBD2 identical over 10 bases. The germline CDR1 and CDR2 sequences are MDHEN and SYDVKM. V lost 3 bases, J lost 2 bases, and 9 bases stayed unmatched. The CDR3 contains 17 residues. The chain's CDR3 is CASSFLLAGGGQETQYF. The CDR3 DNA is TGTGCCAGCAGTTTTTTATTAGCGGGGGGTGGTCAAGAGACCCAGTACTTC.

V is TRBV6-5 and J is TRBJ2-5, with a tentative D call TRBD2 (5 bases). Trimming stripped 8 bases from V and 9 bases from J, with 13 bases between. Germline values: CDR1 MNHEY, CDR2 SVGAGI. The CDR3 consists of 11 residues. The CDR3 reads CASSTPGAQYF. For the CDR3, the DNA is TGTGCCAGCTCCACCCCCGGGGCCCAGTACTTC.

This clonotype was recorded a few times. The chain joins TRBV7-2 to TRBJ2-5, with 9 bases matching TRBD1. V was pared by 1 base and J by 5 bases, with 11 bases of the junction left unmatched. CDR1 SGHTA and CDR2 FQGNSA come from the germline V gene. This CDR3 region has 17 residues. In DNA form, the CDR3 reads TGTGCCAGCAGCTTAGGACCGGACAGGGGTGTGTTTGAGACCCAGTACTTC. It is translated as CASSLGPDRGVFETQYF.

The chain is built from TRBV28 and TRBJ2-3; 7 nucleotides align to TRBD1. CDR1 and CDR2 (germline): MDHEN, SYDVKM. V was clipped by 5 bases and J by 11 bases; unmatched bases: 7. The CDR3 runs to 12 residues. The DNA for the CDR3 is TGTGCCAGCAGTCCGACAGGGTTGGAGCAGTATTTT. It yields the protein CASSPTGLEQYF.